The 16 T cell receptor beta chains given below trace back to one sample, sequenced in a study of shared clonotypes between healthy human individuals. Clones were sequenced by immunoSEQ multiplex PCR, and TCRdb holds only the in-frame ones, with some missing. The repertoire holds millions of clones, with about 95% as singletons. The naive CD8 fraction comprised CD45RO-negative cells positively selected for CCR7 and excluded terminally differentiated effector memory CD45RA+ cells. Sequencing was carried out using naive CD8+ T cells sorted from blood. The receptors come from a man aged 18-30 years in good health.

This chain's CDR3 is CASSLSGLAGGTQYF. DNA of the CDR3: TGTGCCAGCAGTTTATCGGGACTAGCGGGGGGGACCCAGTACTTC. V is TRBV27 and J is TRBJ2-5; 15 bases fit TRBD2. Germline V gene lookup returns CDR1 MNHEY and CDR2 SMNVEV (reference sequence). Trimming removed 0 bases from V and 7 bases from J; junction bases left unmatched: 0. The CDR3 contains 15 residues.

The chain combines TRBV7-8 with TRBJ2-1, with D maybe TRBD2 (5 bases). There are 15 residues in the CDR3. Trimming shortened V by 5 bases and J by 8 bases, and 19 bases separated the two germline ends. Germline loops: CDR1 SGHVS, CDR2 FQNEAQ. Here the CDR3 reads CASSPTVLAHDEQFF. The CDR3 coding sequence is TGTGCCAGCAGCCCAACGGTTCTAGCCCACGATGAGCAGTTCTTC.

Concerning this clone itself: This CDR3 is also generated by other DNA sequences in the sample. J is TRBJ2-7 and V is TRBV19; tentatively, D is TRBD1 (5 bases). V dropped 4 bases and J dropped 4 bases, with 11 bases sitting between them. The CDR3 runs to 13 residues. The germline CDR1 and CDR2 sequences are LNHDA and SQIVND (reference sequence). As DNA, the CDR3 is TGTGCCAGTAGTACGTCCCCAGGGTACGAGCAGTACTTC. Translating it yields CASSTSPGYEQYF.

The V call is TRBV21-1, the J call TRBJ2-7; TRBD1, as called in the table, went unchecked against the DNA. TRBV21-1 represents a pseudogene. The CDR3 contains 12 residues. CDR3 residues: CAGRDRGYEQYF. As DNA, the CDR3 is TGTGCCGGTAGGGACAGGGGATACGAGCAGTACTTC.

This clone was observed a single time. The V and J genes are TRBV10-3 and TRBJ2-1; unclear D gene. The V gene lost 1 base and the J gene lost 4 bases, with 5 bases spanning the gap. The CDR3 is made up of 13 amino acids. Germline CDR1 ENHRY, CDR2 SYGVKD. CDR3 in amino acids: CAISEYKYNEQFF. Here the CDR3 DNA reads TGTGCCATCAGTGAGTACAAGTACAATGAGCAGTTCTTC.

V usage is TRBV4-1 and J usage is TRBJ2-3; D uncertain. This CDR3 has 17 residues. The germline CDR1 and CDR2 sequences are MGHRA and YSYEKL. V was shortened by 0 bases and J by 0 bases, with 13 bases between the two germline ends. CDR3 loop: CASSQDRLLTSTDTQYF. The CDR3 region has the DNA TGCGCCAGCAGCCAAGACCGTCTGTTGACTAGCACAGATACGCAGTATTTT.

The chain carries TRBV4-3 and TRBJ2-1; 9 bases map to TRBD2. V lost 0 bases, J lost 2 bases, and 5 bases stayed unmatched. Per germline, CDR1 LGHNA and CDR2 YSLEER. The CDR3 covers 17 residues. The CDR3 loop is CASSQDSGGRAYNEQFF. Written as DNA, the CDR3 is TGCGCCAGCAGCCAAGATTCTGGCGGGAGGGCCTACAATGAGCAGTTCTTC.

The V call is TRBV7-2, the J call TRBJ2-1; D gene unclear. This CDR3 region has 16 residues. V was pared by 5 bases and J by 4 bases, with 18 bases between. Germline assignment: CDR1 SGHTA and CDR2 FQGNSA. In nucleotides, the CDR3 is TGTGCCAGCAGCCCCGATACCCCGGCGATTTACAATGAGCAGTTCTTC. This translates into CASSPDTPAIYNEQFF.

V is TRBV10-2 and J is TRBJ2-7; 7 positions match TRBD2. Germline assignment: CDR1 WSHSY and CDR2 SAAADI. The CDR3 extends over 15 amino acids. V trimming: 10 bases; J trimming: 0 bases; junction bases outside the gene matches: 12. The CDR3 coding sequence is TGCGCCACCACAGACTCGCCGGGGGGCTCCTACGAGCAGTACTTC. Translated, it gives CATTDSPGGSYEQYF.

The chain combines TRBV28 with TRBJ2-7, with 8 bases matching TRBD1. Germline CDR1 MDHEN, CDR2 SYDVKM. Trimming at V came to 6 bases and at J to 1 base, leaving 8 bases not matched to a gene. CDR3 length equals 15 residues. The CDR3 sequence: CASRPTGGLSYEQYF. CDR3 DNA sequence: TGTGCCAGCAGACCTACAGGGGGATTGTCCTACGAGCAGTACTTC.

The rearrangement joins TRBV14 to TRBJ1-4; the D is unclear. With 0 bases removed from V and 7 bases from J, the gap between germline ends came to 15 bases. The CDR3 runs 16 residues. The germline V gene has CDR1 SGHDN and CDR2 FVKESK. The CDR3 loop reads CASSQENHPGSEKLFF. The CDR3 region has the DNA TGTGCCAGCAGCCAAGAAAACCATCCTGGTAGTGAAAAACTGTTTTTT.

The gene calls are TRBV4-1 and TRBJ2-3, with D perhaps matching TRBD1 (6 bases). The V gene lost 3 bases and the J gene lost 0 bases, with 19 bases spanning the gap. The germline V gene encodes CDR1 MGHRA and CDR2 YSYEKL. The CDR3 extends over 18 amino acids. CDR3 DNA sequence: TGCGCCAGCAGCCATGTCATACTAACAGGGTTGAGCACAGATACGCAGTATTTT. Translating it yields CASSHVILTGLSTDTQYF.

In its sample, this clone was seen once. V is TRBV19 and J is TRBJ2-1; D gene ambiguous. Germline-derived CDR1 and CDR2 are LNHDA and SQIVND (reference sequence). V was pared by 4 bases and J by 3 bases, with 13 bases between. The CDR3 consists of 15 residues. CDR3 in DNA: TGTGCCAGTAGTACCCCCCCAGCGTACTACAATGAGCAGTTCTTC. It translates to CASSTPPAYYNEQFF.

The chain links TRBV7-9 to TRBJ1-2; the D gene is possibly TRBD1 (6 bases). Per germline, CDR1 SEHNR and CDR2 FQNEAQ (reference sequence). This CDR3 contains 15 residues. V lost 3 bases and J 4 bases, leaving 15 bases between the germline ends. As DNA, the CDR3 is TGTGCCAGCAGCTTTTCCTCGACAGGAGCCTATGGCTACACCTTC. This codes for CASSFSSTGAYGYTF.

This rearrangement joins TRBV10-3 to TRBJ2-7; 7 nucleotides line up with TRBD1. The CDR3 is 16 amino acids. The germline V gene encodes CDR1 ENHRY and CDR2 SYGVKD. The V segment lost 3 bases and the J segment 0 bases; nucleotides outside the gene matches: 8. The DNA for the CDR3 is TGTGCCATCAGTGACGGACCGACAGGGAGCTCCTACGAGCAGTACTTC. This sequence encodes CAISDGPTGSSYEQYF.

The chain recombines TRBV6-1 with TRBJ1-1, with a tentative D call TRBD1 (5 bases). The V gene lost 1 base and the J gene lost 3 bases, with 15 bases spanning the gap. Germline CDR1 reads MNHNS; CDR2 reads SASEGT. The CDR3 length is 16 residues. CDR3 in amino acids: CASSEGTTLGDTEAFF. CDR3 DNA: TGTGCCAGCAGTGAAGGGACAACCCTGGGGGACACTGAAGCTTTCTTT.